The 30 T cell receptor beta chains presented below share a single source sample, sequenced in a study of T cell responses to AZD1222 COVID-19 vaccine. Data came from immunoSEQ multiplex PCR; TCRdb stores just in-frame clones and leaves some out. The sample records some 140,000 clones, 70% to 90% being singletons. Sequenced material: peripheral blood, taken on day 0 of AZD1222 vaccination. All receptors derive from an adult in good health.

The J gene is TRBJ1-6, the V gene TRBV28; possibly TRBD1 for D (6 bases). This CDR3 comprises 16 residues. The ends were cut back, 8 bases at V and 0 bases at J, with 14 bases in the middle. Germline V gene sequence: CDR1 MDHEN, CDR2 SYDVKM. The CDR3 DNA reads as TGTGCCAGCCTCCCCGGGGGCAGCTCCTATAATTCACCCCTCCACTTT. This translates into CASLPGGSSYNSPLHF.

The chain carries TRBV5-1 and TRBJ1-3, with unresolved D. Germline V gene lookup returns CDR1 SGHRS and CDR2 YFSETQ. CDR3 length equals 17 residues. V was pared by 4 bases and J by 0 bases, with 17 bases between. The CDR3: CASSPDGSLISGNTIYF. The CDR3 DNA reads TGCGCCAGCAGCCCGGACGGGTCCCTCATCTCTGGAAACACCATATATTTT.

The gene calls are TRBV2 and TRBJ1-1; tentative D call: TRBD1 (5 bases). Germline CDR1 reads SNHLY; CDR2 reads FYNNEI. The CDR3 is 15 amino acids. V was trimmed by 3 bases and J by 5 bases, leaving 16 bases between them. CDR3 in DNA: TGTGCCAGCAGTGAGTTCGGGAGGGGCCGGACTGAAGCTTTCTTT. Its protein is CASSEFGRGRTEAFF.

V usage is TRBV4-3 and J usage is TRBJ1-3; a possible D gene is TRBD1 (5 bases). There are 15 residues in the CDR3. With 4 bases removed from V and 0 bases from J, the gap between germline ends came to 10 bases. The germline V gene has CDR1 LGHNA and CDR2 YSLEER. CDR3 region: CASSRAGSSGNTIYF. The CDR3 DNA is TGCGCCAGCAGCCGAGCAGGGAGCTCTGGAAACACCATATATTTT.

The chain combines TRBV30 with TRBJ2-7; 11 bases agree with TRBD1. Germline CDR1 reads GTSNPN; CDR2 reads SVGIG (reference sequence). The CDR3 is made up of 13 amino acids. Germline trimming cut 5 bases from V and 5 bases from J; bases unmatched to any gene: 5. The chain's CDR3 is CAWGGQGAHEQYF. As DNA, the CDR3 is TGTGCCTGGGGAGGACAGGGGGCCCACGAGCAGTACTTC.

The chain employs TRBV5-4 and TRBJ2-7, with 9 bases fitting TRBD1. J gave up 3 bases and V 3 bases, and 7 bases lay outside the gene matches. Germline CDR1 reads SGHNT; CDR2 reads YYREEE (reference sequence). This CDR3 has 15 amino acids. The CDR3 is CASSYPGQGLYEQYF. Here the CDR3 DNA reads TGTGCCAGCAGCTACCCGGGACAGGGACTCTACGAGCAGTACTTC.

The chain is built from TRBV5-5 and TRBJ1-3; 7 nucleotides agree with TRBD1. Germline CDR1 and CDR2: SGHKS and YYEKEE (reference sequence). The CDR3 covers 18 residues. The junction had 14 bases not matched to a gene; V was cut back by 4 bases and J by 1 base. CDR3 in amino acids: CASSLDWTGGVSGNTIYF. CDR3 DNA sequence: TGTGCCAGCAGCCTAGATTGGACAGGCGGAGTTTCTGGAAACACCATATATTTT.

V and J are TRBV7-6 and TRBJ1-3, with 8 bases identical to TRBD1. Germline V gives CDR1 SGHVS, CDR2 FNYEAQ. The V segment lost 6 bases and the J segment 6 bases; nucleotides outside the gene matches: 10. The CDR3 length is 15 residues. The CDR3, as DNA: TGTGCCAGCAGACCTACAGGGGGACCAGCAAACACCATATATTTT. Encoded protein: CASRPTGGPANTIYF.

V usage is TRBV28 and J usage is TRBJ1-2, with D uncertain. The V end was cut by 6 bases, the J end by 4 bases, with 15 bases between. The CDR3 is 14 amino acids. Germline CDR1 MDHEN, CDR2 SYDVKM. The CDR3 DNA reads TGTGCCAGCAGACCTAGACACCTTTCCTATGGCTACACCTTC. This sequence encodes CASRPRHLSYGYTF.

V usage is TRBV19 and J usage is TRBJ2-3, with D perhaps being TRBD1 or TRBD2 (6 bases each). Germline-derived CDR1 and CDR2 are LNHDA and SQIVND (reference sequence). The CDR3 runs to 17 residues. V shed 2 bases and J shed 3 bases, with 18 bases lying between them. The CDR3 coding sequence is TGTGCCAGTAGTATAAGTTCCCGGGGGCGACGGACAGATACGCAGTATTTT. It codes for CASSISSRGRRTDTQYF. The variable domain in full, with the rest retrieved from reference TRBV19 and TRBJ2-3, is DGGITQSPKYLFRKEGQNVTLSCEQNLNHDAMYWYRQDPGQGLRLIYYSQIVNDFQKGDIAEGYSVSREKKESFPLTVTSAQKNPTAFYLCASSISSRGRRTDTQYFGPGTRLTVL.

The gene calls are TRBV6-2 or TRBV6-3 and TRBJ2-3; 7 bases align to TRBD2. The trim removed 2 bases at V and 2 bases at J, leaving 4 bases unmatched. This CDR3 has 15 residues. Germline V lookup: CDR1 MNHEY, CDR2 SVGEGT. CDR3 DNA sequence: TGTGCCAGCAGTTACCCTACTAGCGACACAGATACGCAGTATTTT. Protein: CASSYPTSDTDTQYF.

This sequence joins TRBV9 and TRBJ1-2, with 9 bases aligning to TRBD1. V lost 4 bases, J lost 8 bases, and 9 bases stayed unmatched. The CDR3 sequence is 14 residues long. Germline loops: CDR1 SGDLS, CDR2 YYNGEE. The chain's CDR3 is CASSPLTGGRGYTF. DNA of the CDR3: TGTGCCAGCAGCCCTTTGACAGGGGGTCGGGGCTACACCTTC.

The rearrangement uses TRBV7-3 and TRBJ2-1, with D possibly being TRBD2 (5 bases). This CDR3 region has 15 residues. The germline CDR1 and CDR2 sequences are SGHTA and FQGTGA. Trimming took 5 bases from V and 7 from J, leaving 18 bases between them. The CDR3 sequence is CASSTLPARRNEQFF. The DNA of the CDR3 is TGTGCCAGCAGCACACTACCCGCAAGGAGGAATGAGCAGTTCTTC.

The chain has TRBV2 and TRBJ1-6, with TRBD1 as a possible D gene (6 bases). CDR1 and CDR2 from the germline V gene are SNHLY and FYNNEI. The CDR3 is 14 residues long. The V and J ends lost 6 bases and 8 bases respectively, with 14 bases between them. In nucleotides, the CDR3 is TGTGCCAGCAGCGCAACACAGGGAGATTCACCCCTCCACTTT. Protein product: CASSATQGDSPLHF. Full variable domain (missing parts from reference TRBV2 and TRBJ1-6): EPEVTQTPSHQVTQMGQEVILRCVPISNHLYFYWYRQILGQKVEFLVSFYNNEISEKSEIFDDQFSVERPDGSNFTLKIRSTKLEDSAMYFCASSATQGDSPLHFGNGTRLTVT.

The chain recombines TRBV4-3 with TRBJ2-2, with TRBD2 identical over 8 bases. Trimming cost V 4 bases and J 0 bases; bases outside gene matches: 10. This CDR3 region has 18 residues. Germline CDR1 reads LGHNA; CDR2 reads YSLEER. The DNA of the CDR3 is TGCGCCAGCAGCCTCACGACTAGCGACTATACGAACACCGGGGAGCTGTTTTTT. Protein product: CASSLTTSDYTNTGELFF.

The chain carries TRBV7-6 and TRBJ2-3; the D call may be TRBD1 or TRBD2 (5 bases each). Between the trimmed V and J ends, which lost 7 bases and 3 bases, there was a span of 17 bases. The CDR3 is made up of 15 amino acids. The germline CDR1 and CDR2 sequences are SGHVS and FNYEAQ. The CDR3 DNA is TGTGCCAGCACTCCGGGGCCCGGATGGACAGATACGCAGTATTTT. Amino acids: CASTPGPGWTDTQYF.

This chain connects TRBV5-4 to TRBJ2-3; D is perhaps TRBD1 or TRBD2 (6 bases each). V was cut by 5 bases and J by 5 bases, with 18 bases left in between. Germline V gene sequence: CDR1 SGHNT, CDR2 YYREEE (reference sequence). The CDR3 contains 15 residues. In DNA form, the CDR3 reads TGTGCCAGCAGGGGGGGCTTCGGGACGGGAGATACGCAGTATTTT. Its protein is CASRGGFGTGDTQYF.

This chain joins TRBV13 and TRBJ2-1; TRBD2 matches 8 bases. This CDR3 contains 14 residues. CDR1 PRHDT and CDR2 FYEKMQ come from the germline V gene (reference sequence). J was trimmed by 4 bases and V by 3 bases; bases with no gene match: 2. The CDR3 sequence is CASSFPSGYNEQFF. The CDR3 DNA is TGTGCCAGCAGCTTTCCTAGCGGGTACAATGAGCAGTTCTTC.

V usage is TRBV30 and J usage is TRBJ2-7; 12 positions agree with TRBD2. Germline CDR1 and CDR2: GTSNPN and SVGIG (reference sequence). V was clipped by 3 bases and J by 5 bases; unmatched bases: 17. The CDR3 covers 18 residues. The CDR3 loop reads CAWSTFATSGRRSDEQYF. The CDR3 DNA follows: TGTGCCTGGAGCACCTTTGCCACTAGCGGGAGGAGATCGGACGAGCAGTACTTC.

This clone was picked up a small number of times. This chain uses TRBV2 with TRBJ2-7; 8 bases line up with TRBD2. This CDR3 contains 15 residues. In germline, CDR1 is SNHLY, CDR2 FYNNEI. V gave up 3 bases and J gave up 6 bases; unmatched junction bases: 10. The DNA of the CDR3 is TGTGCCAGCAGTGAGCCGCGGGGGGAGCGGACCGAGCAGTACTTC. Amino acids: CASSEPRGERTEQYF. Based on the CDR3 plus reference TRBV2 and TRBJ2-7, the full variable domain is EPEVTQTPSHQVTQMGQEVILRCVPISNHLYFYWYRQILGQKVEFLVSFYNNEISEKSEIFDDQFSVERPDGSNFTLKIRSTKLEDSAMYFCASSEPRGERTEQYFGPGTRLTVT.

The chain uses TRBV12-3 or TRBV12-4 and TRBJ1-2; D call uncertain. V was shortened by 3 bases and J by 3 bases, with 8 bases between the two germline ends. This CDR3 has 13 amino acids. The CDR3 DNA reads TGTGCCAGCAGTTTCGGATTGGACTATGGCTACACCTTC. This encodes CASSFGLDYGYTF.

This chain joins TRBV7-2 and TRBJ2-7; TRBD2 matches 7 bases. CDR3 length: 14 amino acids. V lost 2 bases to trimming and J lost 3 bases; unmatched junction nucleotides: 4. Germline V lookup: CDR1 SGHTA, CDR2 FQGNSA. CDR3 amino acids: CASSLRLAVYEQYF. The DNA for the CDR3 is TGTGCCAGCAGCTTAAGGCTAGCGGTCTACGAGCAGTACTTC. Drawing the rest from reference TRBV7-2 and TRBJ2-7, the complete variable domain is GAGVSQSPSNKVTEKGKDVELRCDPISGHTALYWYRQSLGQGLEFLIYFQGNSAPDKSGLPSDRFSAERTGGSVSTLTIQRTQQEDSAVYLCASSLRLAVYEQYFGPGTRLTVT.

The chain is built from TRBV7-8 and TRBJ1-4; no clear D gene. Between the trimmed V and J ends, which lost 5 bases and 4 bases, there was a span of 8 bases. The CDR3 loop spans 13 amino acids. The germline CDR1 and CDR2 sequences are SGHVS and FQNEAQ. CDR3 amino acids: CASSLALNEKLFF. The CDR3 region has the DNA TGTGCCAGCAGCCTGGCTCTTAATGAAAAACTGTTTTTT. Supplemented by reference TRBV7-8 and TRBJ1-4, the full variable domain reads GAGVSQSPRYKVAKRGQDVALRCDPISGHVSLFWYQQALGQGPEFLTYFQNEAQLDKSGLPSDRFFAERPEGSVSTLKIQRTQQEDSAVYLCASSLALNEKLFFGSGTQLSVL.

The V and J genes are TRBV7-9 and TRBJ1-6, with 9 bases aligning to TRBD1. This CDR3 comprises 16 residues. V shed 4 bases and J 7 bases; nucleotides not matched to a gene: 8. CDR1 is SEHNR, CDR2 FQNEAQ, per germline (reference sequence). In nucleotides, the CDR3 is TGTGCCAGCAGCTCCGCGGGGACAGGGCGCAATTCACCCCTCCACTTT. Its protein is CASSSAGTGRNSPLHF.

The chain combines TRBV9 with TRBJ1-3, with TRBD1 matching 9 bases. CDR3 length: 13 residues. The V and J ends lost 5 bases and 8 bases, in that order; junction bases with no gene match: 5. Germline V lookup: CDR1 SGDLS, CDR2 YYNGEE. The CDR3 is CASSVDRGYTIYF. For the CDR3, the DNA is TGTGCCAGCAGTGTGGACAGGGGCTACACCATATATTTT.

The chain links TRBV6-5 to TRBJ2-1; D is unresolved. V was pared by 3 bases and J by 10 bases, with 7 bases between. CDR3 length: 11 residues. Germline CDR1 and CDR2: MNHEY and SVGAGI. The CDR3 protein is CASSYLGEQFF. The DNA of the CDR3 is TGTGCCAGCAGTTATCTGGGGGAGCAGTTCTTC.

The V call is TRBV4-2, the J call TRBJ2-7; 7 nucleotides line up with TRBD1. Germline V CDR1 and CDR2: LGHNA, YNFKEQ. The CDR3 consists of 15 residues. V lost 3 bases and J lost 7; bases outside the gene matches: 12. CDR3 region: CASSQPTGLASEQYF. DNA of the CDR3: TGTGCCAGCAGCCAGCCGACAGGGTTGGCGTCGGAGCAGTACTTC.

A single count supports this clone. This chain links TRBV7-2 with TRBJ1-6, with 8 bases aligning to TRBD1. V was pared by 3 bases and J by 7 bases, with 2 bases of the junction left unmatched. The CDR3 runs to 14 residues. CDR1 is SGHTA and CDR2 is FQGNSA in the germline V gene. This CDR3 is CASSFDRGNSPLHF. DNA for the CDR3: TGTGCCAGCAGCTTCGACAGGGGAAATTCACCCCTCCACTTT.

This chain uses TRBV11-3 with TRBJ1-2; a possible D gene is TRBD1 (6 bases). CDR1 and CDR2 (germline): SGHNT, YENEEA. There are 17 residues in the CDR3. The ends were cut back, 5 bases at V and 4 bases at J, with 23 bases in the middle. The CDR3 DNA reads TGTGCCAGCAGCGCACACCGGGGACGCAGGGGCCCCTATGGCTACACCTTC. Protein sequence: CASSAHRGRRGPYGYTF.

The rearrangement links TRBV11-2 to TRBJ2-1; D possibly corresponds to TRBD2 (6 bases). The CDR3 is made up of 16 amino acids. Deletions cut 1 base from V and 6 bases from J, with 16 bases between. The germline CDR1 and CDR2 sequences are SGHAT and FQNNGV. The CDR3 reads CASSLGYPGESNEQFF. The CDR3 region has the DNA TGTGCCAGCAGCTTAGGATACCCGGGAGAAAGCAATGAGCAGTTCTTC.